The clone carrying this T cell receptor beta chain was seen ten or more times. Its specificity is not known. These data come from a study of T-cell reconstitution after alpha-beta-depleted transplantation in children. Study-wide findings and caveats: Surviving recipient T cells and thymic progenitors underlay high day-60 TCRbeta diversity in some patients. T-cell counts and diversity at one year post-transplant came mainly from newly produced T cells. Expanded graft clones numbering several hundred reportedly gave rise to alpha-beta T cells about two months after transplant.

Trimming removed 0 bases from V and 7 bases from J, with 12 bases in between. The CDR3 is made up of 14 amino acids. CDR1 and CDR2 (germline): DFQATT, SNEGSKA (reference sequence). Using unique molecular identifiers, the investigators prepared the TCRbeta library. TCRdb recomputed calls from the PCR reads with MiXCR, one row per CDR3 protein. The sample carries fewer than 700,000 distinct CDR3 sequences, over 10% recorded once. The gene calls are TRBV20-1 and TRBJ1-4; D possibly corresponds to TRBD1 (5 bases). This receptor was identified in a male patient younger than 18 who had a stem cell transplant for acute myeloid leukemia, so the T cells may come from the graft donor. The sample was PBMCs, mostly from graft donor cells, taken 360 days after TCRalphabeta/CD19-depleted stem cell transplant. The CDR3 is CSARDWGGSEKLFF. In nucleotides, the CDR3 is TGCAGTGCTAGAGATTGGGGGGGTAGTGAAAAACTGTTTTTT.